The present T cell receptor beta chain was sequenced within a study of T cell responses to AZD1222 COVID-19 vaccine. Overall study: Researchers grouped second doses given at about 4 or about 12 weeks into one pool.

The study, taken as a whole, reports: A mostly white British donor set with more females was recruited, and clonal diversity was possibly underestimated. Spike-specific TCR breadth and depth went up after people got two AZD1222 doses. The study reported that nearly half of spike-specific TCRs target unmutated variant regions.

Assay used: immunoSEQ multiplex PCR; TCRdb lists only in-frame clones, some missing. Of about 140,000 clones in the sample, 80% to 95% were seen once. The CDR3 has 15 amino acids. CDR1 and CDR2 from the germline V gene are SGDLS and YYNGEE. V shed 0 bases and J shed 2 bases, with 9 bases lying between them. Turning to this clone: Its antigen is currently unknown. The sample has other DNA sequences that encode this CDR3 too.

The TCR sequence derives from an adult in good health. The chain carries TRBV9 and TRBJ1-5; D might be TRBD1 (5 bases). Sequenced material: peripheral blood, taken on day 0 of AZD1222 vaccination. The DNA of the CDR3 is TGTGCCAGCAGCGTAGGGCAGGGTGGCAATCAGCCCCAGCATTTT. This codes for CASSVGQGGNQPQHF.